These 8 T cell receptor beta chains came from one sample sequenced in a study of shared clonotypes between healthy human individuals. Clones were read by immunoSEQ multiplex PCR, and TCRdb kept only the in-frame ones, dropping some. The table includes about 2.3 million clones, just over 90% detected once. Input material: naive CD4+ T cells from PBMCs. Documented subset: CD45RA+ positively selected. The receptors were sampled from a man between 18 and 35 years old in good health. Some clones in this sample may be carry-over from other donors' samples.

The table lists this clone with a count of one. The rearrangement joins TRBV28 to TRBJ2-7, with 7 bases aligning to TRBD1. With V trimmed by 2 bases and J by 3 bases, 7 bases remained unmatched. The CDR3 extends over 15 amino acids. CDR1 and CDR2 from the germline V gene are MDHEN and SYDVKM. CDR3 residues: CASSLGTNRGYEQYF. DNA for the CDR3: TGTGCCAGCAGTTTAGGGACAAACAGGGGCTACGAGCAGTACTTC.

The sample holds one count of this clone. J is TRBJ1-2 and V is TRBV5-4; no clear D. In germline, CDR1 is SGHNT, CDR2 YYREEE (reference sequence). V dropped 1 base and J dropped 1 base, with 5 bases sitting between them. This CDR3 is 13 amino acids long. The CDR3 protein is CASSLTDNYGYTF. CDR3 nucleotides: TGTGCCAGCAGCTTGACGGATAACTATGGCTACACCTTC.

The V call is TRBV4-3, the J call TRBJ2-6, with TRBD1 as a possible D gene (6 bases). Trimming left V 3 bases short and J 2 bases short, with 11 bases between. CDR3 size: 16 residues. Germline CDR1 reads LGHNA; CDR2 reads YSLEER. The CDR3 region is CASSQGATPGANVLTF. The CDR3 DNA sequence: TGCGCCAGCAGCCAGGGGGCGACGCCTGGGGCCAACGTCCTGACTTTC.

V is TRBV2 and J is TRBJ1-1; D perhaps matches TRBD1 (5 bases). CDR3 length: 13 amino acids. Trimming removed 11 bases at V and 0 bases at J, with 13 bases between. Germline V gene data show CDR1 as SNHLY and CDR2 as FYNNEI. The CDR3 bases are TGTGCCGGGGGGGTTGAGGTGAACACTGAAGCTTTCTTT. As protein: CAGGVEVNTEAFF.

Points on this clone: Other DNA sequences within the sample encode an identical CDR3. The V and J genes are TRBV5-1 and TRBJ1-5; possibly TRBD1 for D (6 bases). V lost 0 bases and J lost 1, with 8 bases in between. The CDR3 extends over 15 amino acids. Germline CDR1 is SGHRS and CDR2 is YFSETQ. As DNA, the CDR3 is TGCGCCAGCAGCTTGGAAGGGGGGAGCAATCAGCCCCAGCATTTT. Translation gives CASSLEGGSNQPQHF.

The CDR3 bases are TGCGCCAGCAGCCAAAGGGCGGCTAGCGGTAATGAGCAGTTCTTC. Translating gives CASSQRAASGNEQFF. The chain employs TRBV4-3 and TRBJ2-1, with TRBD2 matching over 7 bases. Germline CDR1 reads LGHNA; CDR2 reads YSLEER. V shed 2 bases and J 7 bases; nucleotides not matched to a gene: 8. The CDR3 has 15 amino acids.

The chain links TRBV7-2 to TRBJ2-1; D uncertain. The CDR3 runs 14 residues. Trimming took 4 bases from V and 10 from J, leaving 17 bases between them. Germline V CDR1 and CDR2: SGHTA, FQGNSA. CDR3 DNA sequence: TGTGCCAGCAGCTCCCGCCTCCTCTCAAAGGAGCAGTTCTTC. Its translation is CASSSRLLSKEQFF. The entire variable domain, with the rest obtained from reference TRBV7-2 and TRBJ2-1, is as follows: GAGVSQSPSNKVTEKGKDVELRCDPISGHTALYWYRQSLGQGLEFLIYFQGNSAPDKSGLPSDRFSAERTGGSVSTLTIQRTQQEDSAVYLCASSSRLLSKEQFFGPGTRLTVL.

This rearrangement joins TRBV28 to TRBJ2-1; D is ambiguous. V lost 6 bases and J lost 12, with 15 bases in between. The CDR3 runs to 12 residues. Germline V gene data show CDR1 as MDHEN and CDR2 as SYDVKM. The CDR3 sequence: CASSLPPGRQFF. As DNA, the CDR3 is TGTGCCAGCAGCCTCCCCCCCGGGCGGCAGTTCTTC. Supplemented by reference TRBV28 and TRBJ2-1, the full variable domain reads DVKVTQSSRYLVKRTGEKVFLECVQDMDHENMFWYRQDPGLGLRLIYFSYDVKMKEKGDIPEGYSVSREKKERFSLILESASTNQTSMYLCASSLPPGRQFFGPGTRLTVL.